The entry that follows covers one TCR beta chain sequence. The specificity of this receptor is unknown. Nothing much larger sits one base from this clone, and base qualities are not available. The library relied on the immunoSEQ multiplex PCR assay. For the multiplex PCR, a mixture combining 60 forward primers for TCR Vbeta segments and 13 reverse primers for TCR Jbeta segments was used. Amplification of the CDR3 region of rearranged TCR beta genes was performed with a multiplex PCR assay on genomic DNA. On the Illumina HiSeq System, the amplified TCR beta libraries were sequenced as 87-base-pair reads. In the source study's methods: Across the 700 or so repertoires, a later analysis counted tens of millions of unique TCR beta chains, approximately 10 million of which were shared by at least two donors. Raw reads were error-corrected and collapsed into unique sequences with a nearest-neighbor algorithm that merged closely related sequences to remove PCR and sequencing errors. V, D and J gene segments were assigned by aligning CDR3 sequences to IMGT reference sequences. For a sequence to be retained, a match of at least six nucleotides was required to both a V gene segment and a J gene segment. Rearrangements were called productive when the CDR3 lacked stop codons and stayed in frame with V and J; all others were non-productive. Following IMGT convention, CDR3 was defined as the stretch from the second conserved V-encoded cysteine to the conserved J-encoded phenylalanine. The earlier analysis of 500 to 650 of the donors excluded any sequence lacking an unambiguous match to a single V gene segment. In an earlier analysis of almost 600 of the donors, a V segment was called functional when productive rearrangements were above 56.7%, and segregating when the standard deviation between donors exceeded 5%. A statistical classification framework was built for diagnosing cytomegalovirus status from the catalog of TCR beta chain sequences. In a later analysis, TCR nucleotide sequences were compared against IMGT/GENE-DB human TR gene sequences so that V and J genes could be assigned. In a later analysis, CDR3 sequences and most-parsimonious VDJ recombination scenarios were assigned using the TCRdist pipeline. In a later analysis, each TCR beta chain was defined by its CDR3 amino acid sequence together with its V-gene family, and reads lacking a unique V-gene family were excluded. A later analysis removed several hundred highly shared, low-generation-probability nucleotide sequences to deal with suspected cross-contamination and a sequencing artifact. In a later analysis, a clonal expansion index for each public chain was calculated from normalized within-repertoire ranks of inferred template counts. A later analysis computed generation probabilities with a VDJ recombination model fitted to out-of-frame rearrangements, and checked the results against IGoR. Hypergeometric tests were used in a later analysis to score TCR-TCR, TCR-HLA and TCR-CMV co-occurrence, with a repertoire-size bias correction applied to the TCR pairs. In a later analysis, false discovery rates were estimated by permuting HLA or CMV assignments 20 times. A later analysis grouped co-occurring TCRs with DBSCAN, adding TCRdist sequence similarity when clustering within HLA-allele-positive subsets. Repertoires with fewer than 30,000 or more than 120,000 public chains, plus five repertoires with anomalous nucleotide sharing, were excluded from co-occurrence clustering. TCRdb obtained this table from immuneACCESS and retained in-frame rearrangements with V and J assigned. These tables miss some clones; where compared with another copy, unresolved V genes account for less than half of the shortfall, and the remainder is unexplained. V and J calls and clone size follow that table, whereas D and trimming were derived from the DNA. The sample has tens of thousands of clones on record, 75% of them singletons. The ten largest clones add up to roughly 2% of the sample.

The cohort was made up of 666 healthy bone marrow donors. At the time of sampling, every cohort member was nominally healthy, though immune exposures that went unrecorded were likely present. The donor tested CMV seronegative and was one of the 352 seronegative cohort members. A peripheral blood sample was collected from each donor, and TCR beta sequencing was performed on peripheral blood mononuclear cells. Genomic DNA was extracted from the blood cell samples with the Qiagen DNeasy Blood Extraction Kit. CDR1 and CDR2 (SEHNR, FQNEAQ) derive from the germline V gene (reference sequence). Spanning cysteine to phenylalanine, the CDR3 consists of 13 amino acids. Only the CDR3 portion is preserved as DNA: 39 bases, with reading frame beginning at the first base. The junction shows trimming of 4 bases on V and 5 bases on J, plus 9 bases between the germline ends. This specimen belongs to a study of cytomegalovirus exposure and HLA in healthy donors (dated by TCRdb to about 2017). With respect to the entire study: An earlier analysis of approximately 640 of the donors reported 250 to 350 Gb of sequence data and about 100 million unique TCR beta sequences from some 180 million T cells. All discovery cohort repertoires had been generated on a single sequencing platform. In the later analysis, no new phenotypic data were used to find candidate immune exposures; instead, reliance was placed on TCR beta sequences and their occurrence across donors. A later genetic analysis took genome-wide SNP genotypes for about 55% of the 666 donors and used that subset as a discovery cohort. The aim of the study was to test whether cataloging public T cell receptors could identify signatures of past pathogen exposure. The number of typed donors differed by locus: roughly 620-640 for A, B, C, DRB1 and DQB1; 500 to 550 for DQA1; 600 to 610 for DPA1; and some 430 for DPB1. An earlier analysis of 587 of the donors used high-throughput TCR beta sequencing to judge whether each TCR beta V gene segment behaved as functional or pseudogenic. In addition to the first cohort of around 670 subjects, a separate validation cohort of approximately 130 different subjects was used. Among the 398 genotyped donors, more than 70% belonged to the genetic ancestry cluster associated with self-reported Caucasian donors. In a later analysis, previously published TCR beta repertoires from more than 500 donors were re-analyzed and high-resolution HLA genotyping was added so that TCR occurrence patterns could be studied. Both class I and class II loci were covered by HLA typing, at four-digit resolution. To predict cytomegalovirus infection status, the study combined high-throughput TCR immunosequencing, statistical association of individual TCRs with disease status, and machine learning. Using immunosequencing, the study profiled T cell repertoires from 640 or so subjects and related those repertoires to cytomegalovirus serostatus. An early release covering more than 500 HLA-typed donors comprised approximately 300 gigabases of sequencing data and roughly 86 million unique TCR sequences. Among over 350 genotyped donors of the cohort, an average of about 240,000 unique TCR beta nucleotide sequences were sequenced per donor, about a sixth of them non-productive. Four or five DR-DQ haplotypes were handled as single units for association and clustering because linkage in the cohort was strong. Donor age, sex, ethnicity and CMV serostatus were compiled together with the repertoire data. What the work shows at the level of the full study, not this receptor alone: In an earlier analysis of roughly 500 of the donors, most TCR beta V segments appeared in productive rearrangements about 87% or about 30% of the time, broadly matching IMGT annotations. A cluster of highly shared sequence variants was judged likely to represent a technical artifact of the sequencing pipeline. The study listed 170 or so TCR beta chains as associated with cytomegalovirus. For the cohort, immune exposure information was limited to CMV serostatus. A further reported finding was that TCR beta sequences accurately predicted the HLA-A and HLA-B alleles for most subjects in the first cohort. Because counts were too low, some 17 rarely observed V segments, including chromosome 9 orphons, were excluded from the earlier analysis of 500 to 700 of the donors. Roughly uniform sequencing depth across donors was assumed in presence/absence analyses, although this assumption may not hold. Linkage disequilibrium might explain the correlated functional status among segregating V segments, but an unknown experimental factor could not be excluded. When HLA alleles, especially DR and DQ, strongly co-occurred, TCR associations were difficult to assign to individual alleles. According to a later analysis, most CMV-associated TCR beta chains appeared to be HLA-restricted, and the HLA associations seemed to be driven largely by CMV exposure. According to a later genetic analysis, donors in an Asian-associated ancestry cluster had fewer N-insertions in productive TCRs than the approximately 710-donor mean. The cohort was sequenced for TCR beta chains only, and without alpha or paired-chain data the features that could be detected were limited. At a false discovery rate of 0.05, a later analysis linked roughly 17,000 TCR beta sequences to specific HLA alleles. The classifier was reported to diagnose cytomegalovirus status with high specificity and sensitivity in both the original and validation cohorts. A later analysis found that HLA-associated TCR beta chains were more clonally expanded and had lower generation probabilities than equally common non-associated chains. Across donors, most TCR sequences were observed very rarely, whereas some public TCRs were present in many individuals. The authors suggested that the approach could potentially be generalized to other disease states and immunological phenotypes. Because the 87-base-pair reads could not distinguish some IMGT-functional V segments, including TRBV6-2 and TRBV6-3, those segments were excluded. A later analysis found that TCR association rates varied across HLA loci, with DRB1 alleles showing the most associated TCRs and HLA-C alleles the fewest. Because HLA typing was missing for some donors at each locus, association tests included only the typed subset. In vitro tests confirmed that three of the cytomegalovirus-associated TCR beta chains recognize cytomegalovirus antigens. An association between a missense DCLRE1C variant and V-gene and J-gene trimming of TCR beta chains was found in a later genetic analysis and replicated in an independent cohort. Several of the top co-occurrence clusters appeared to be linked to parvovirus B19, influenza, CMV and Epstein-Barr virus, according to a later analysis.

The chain was built from TRBV7-9 and TRBJ2-1; there is no confident call for the D gene. Sample: PBMCs. This TCR was sampled from a middle-aged man in good health and CMV-seronegative. The nucleotide sequence reads as follows: TGTGCCAGCAGCTCTGGCAGGCACAATGAGCAGTTCTTC. It specifies CASSSGRHNEQFF. Joined to the reference TRBV7-9 and TRBJ2-1 proteins, this CDR3 gives the full variable domain: DTGVSQNPRHKITKRGQNVTFRCDPISEHNRLYWYRQTLGQGPEFLTYFQNEAQLEKSRLLSDRFSAERPKGSFSTLEIQRTEQGDSAMYLCASSSGRHNEQFFGPGTRLTVL.